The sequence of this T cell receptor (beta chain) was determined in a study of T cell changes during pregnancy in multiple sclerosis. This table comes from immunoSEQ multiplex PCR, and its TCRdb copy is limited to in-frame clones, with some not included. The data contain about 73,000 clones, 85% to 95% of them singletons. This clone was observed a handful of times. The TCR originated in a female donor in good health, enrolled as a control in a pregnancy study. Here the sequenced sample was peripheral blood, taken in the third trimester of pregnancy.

This CDR3 is CASRTGDQSSYGYTF. The CDR3 nucleotides are TGTGCCAGTAGGACAGGGGACCAGAGTAGCTATGGCTACACCTTC. The chain is built from TRBV19 and TRBJ1-2; TRBD1 matches at 8 bases. The V gene end was trimmed by 6 bases and the J gene end by 4 bases; junction bases not matched to a gene: 10. The CDR3 consists of 15 residues. The germline V gene encodes CDR1 LNHDA and CDR2 SQIVND (reference sequence).